The clone carrying this T cell receptor (beta chain) was recorded a few times. Antigen: not known. Extraction and reverse transcription of RNA yielded cDNA as the sequencing template. Here immunoSEQ multiplex PCR was the method, and the copy in TCRdb shows in-frame clones only, minus some. The sample consists of about 130,000 clones, approximately 53% of them appearing once. The sample belongs to a study of CD8+ T cells in alopecia areata. Study overall: Once tofacitinib had been taken for 6 to 18 months, 6 months off drug followed.

General study points: Patients shared TCRs less clearly than mice did, possibly owing to HLA.

The sample in question was CD4+ T cells sorted from blood, obtained at week 0. This TCR derives from a human donor with alopecia areata.

CDR3: CASSLVPNSYEQYF. CDR3 in DNA: TGTGCCAGCAGCTTAGTCCCGAATTCCTACGAGCAGTACTTC. The V and J genes are TRBV7-9 and TRBJ2-5; D not certain. The better agreement between TRBJ2-7 and the DNA end casts doubt on the J call. CDR1 and CDR2 from the germline V gene are SEHNR and FQNEAQ (reference sequence). The CDR3 runs 14 residues.